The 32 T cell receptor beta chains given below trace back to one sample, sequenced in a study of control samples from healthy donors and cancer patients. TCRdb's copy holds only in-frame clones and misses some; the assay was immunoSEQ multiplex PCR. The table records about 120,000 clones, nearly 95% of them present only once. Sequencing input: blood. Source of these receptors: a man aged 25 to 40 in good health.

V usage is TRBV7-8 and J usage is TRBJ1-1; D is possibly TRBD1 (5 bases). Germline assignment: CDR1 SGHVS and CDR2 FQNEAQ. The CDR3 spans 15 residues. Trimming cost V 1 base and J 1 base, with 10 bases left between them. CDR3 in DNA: TGTGCCAGCAGCTTAGAGCAGGGAACGAACACTGAAGCTTTCTTT. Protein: CASSLEQGTNTEAFF.

CDR3 DNA: TGTGCCAGCGCGAGGGAATACAACACTGAAGCTTTCTTT. Amino acids: CASAREYNTEAFF. V usage is TRBV5-4 and J usage is TRBJ1-1; D gene unclear. This CDR3 region has 13 residues. Germline CDR1 is SGHNT and CDR2 is YYREEE (reference sequence). The V end was cut by 7 bases, the J end by 2 bases, with 12 bases between.

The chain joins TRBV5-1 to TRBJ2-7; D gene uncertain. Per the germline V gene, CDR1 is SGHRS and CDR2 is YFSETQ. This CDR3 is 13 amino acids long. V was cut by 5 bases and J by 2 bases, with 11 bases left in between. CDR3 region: CASSTQGAYEQYF. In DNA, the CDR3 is TGCGCCAGCAGTACACAAGGAGCCTACGAGCAGTACTTC. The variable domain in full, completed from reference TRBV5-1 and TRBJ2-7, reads KAGVTQTPRYLIKTRGQQVTLSCSPISGHRSVSWYQQTPGQGLQFLFEYFSETQRNKGNFPGRFSGRQFSNSRSEMNVSTLELGDSALYLCASSTQGAYEQYFGPGTRLTVT.

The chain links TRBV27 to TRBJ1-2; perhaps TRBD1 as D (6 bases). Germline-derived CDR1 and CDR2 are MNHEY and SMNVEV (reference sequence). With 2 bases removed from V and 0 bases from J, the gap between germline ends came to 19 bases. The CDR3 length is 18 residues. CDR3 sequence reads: CASSLTGPGASANYGYTF. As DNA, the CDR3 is TGTGCCAGCAGTTTAACCGGCCCGGGGGCAAGCGCTAACTATGGCTACACCTTC.

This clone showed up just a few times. CDR3 amino acids: CPPVERTPSGNTIYF. The CDR3 DNA follows: TGTCCGCCGGTTGAACGCACACCCTCTGGAAACACCATATATTTT. The chain is built from TRBV5-3 and TRBJ1-3; D not resolved. TRBV5-3 is an ORF; its function is uncertain. The CDR3 spans 15 residues.

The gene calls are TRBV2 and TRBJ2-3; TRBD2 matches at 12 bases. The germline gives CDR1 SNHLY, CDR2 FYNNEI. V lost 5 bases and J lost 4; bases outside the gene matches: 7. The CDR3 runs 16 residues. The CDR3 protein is CASSPGLAGNSDTQYF. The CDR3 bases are TGTGCCAGCAGTCCGGGACTAGCGGGCAACTCAGATACGCAGTATTTT. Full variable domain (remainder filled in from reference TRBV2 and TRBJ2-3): EPEVTQTPSHQVTQMGQEVILRCVPISNHLYFYWYRQILGQKVEFLVSFYNNEISEKSEIFDDQFSVERPDGSNFTLKIRSTKLEDSAMYFCASSPGLAGNSDTQYFGPGTRLTVL.

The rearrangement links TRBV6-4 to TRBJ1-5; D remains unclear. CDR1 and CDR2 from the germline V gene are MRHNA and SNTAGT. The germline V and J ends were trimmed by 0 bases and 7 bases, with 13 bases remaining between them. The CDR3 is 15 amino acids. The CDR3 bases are TGTGCCAGCAGTGACTCACCGGGCTCGGGACAGCCCCAGCATTTT. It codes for CASSDSPGSGQPQHF.

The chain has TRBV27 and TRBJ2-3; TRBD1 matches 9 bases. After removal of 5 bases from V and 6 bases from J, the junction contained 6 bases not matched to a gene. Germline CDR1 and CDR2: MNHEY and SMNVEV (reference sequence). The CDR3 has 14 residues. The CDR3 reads CASSLRDRDDTQYF. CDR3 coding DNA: TGTGCCAGCAGTCTCCGGGACAGGGATGATACGCAGTATTTT.

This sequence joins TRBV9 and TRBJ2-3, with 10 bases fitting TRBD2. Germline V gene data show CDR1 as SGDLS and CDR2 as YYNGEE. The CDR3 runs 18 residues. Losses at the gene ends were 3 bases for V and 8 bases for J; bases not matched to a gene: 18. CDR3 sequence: CASSERVGSGGSRGTQYF. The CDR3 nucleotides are TGTGCCAGCAGCGAGCGGGTGGGTAGCGGGGGGTCCAGAGGTACGCAGTATTTT.

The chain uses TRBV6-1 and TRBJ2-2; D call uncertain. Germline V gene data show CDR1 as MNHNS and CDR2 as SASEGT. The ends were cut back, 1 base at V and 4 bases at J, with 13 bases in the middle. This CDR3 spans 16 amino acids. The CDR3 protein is CASSEGWEYGTGELFF. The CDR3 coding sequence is TGTGCCAGCAGTGAAGGGTGGGAATATGGCACCGGGGAGCTGTTTTTT.

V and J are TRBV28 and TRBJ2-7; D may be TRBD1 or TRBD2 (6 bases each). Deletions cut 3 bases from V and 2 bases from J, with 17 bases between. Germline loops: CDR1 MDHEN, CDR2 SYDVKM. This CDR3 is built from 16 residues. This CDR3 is CASSFERARGTYEQYF. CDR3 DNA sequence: TGTGCCAGCAGTTTCGAGCGGGCAAGGGGGACCTACGAGCAGTACTTC.

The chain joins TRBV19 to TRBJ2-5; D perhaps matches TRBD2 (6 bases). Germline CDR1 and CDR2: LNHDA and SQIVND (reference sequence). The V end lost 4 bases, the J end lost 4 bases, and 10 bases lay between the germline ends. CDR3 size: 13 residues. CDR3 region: CASSTGLLETQYF. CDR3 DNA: TGTGCCAGTAGTACGGGACTGCTAGAGACCCAGTACTTC.

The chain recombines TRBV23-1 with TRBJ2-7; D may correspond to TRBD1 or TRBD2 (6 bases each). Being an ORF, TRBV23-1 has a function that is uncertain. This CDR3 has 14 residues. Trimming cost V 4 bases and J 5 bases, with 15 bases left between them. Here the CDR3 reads CASSLVGGPNEQYV. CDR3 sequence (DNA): TGCGCCAGCAGTCTCGTGGGGGGCCCCAACGAGCAGTACGTC.

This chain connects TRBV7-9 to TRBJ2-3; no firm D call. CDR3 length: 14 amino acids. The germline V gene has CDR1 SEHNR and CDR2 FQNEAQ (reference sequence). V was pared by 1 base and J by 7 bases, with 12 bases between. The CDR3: CASSLGPGRNTQYF. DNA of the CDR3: TGTGCCAGCAGCTTAGGGCCGGGTAGAAATACGCAGTATTTT.

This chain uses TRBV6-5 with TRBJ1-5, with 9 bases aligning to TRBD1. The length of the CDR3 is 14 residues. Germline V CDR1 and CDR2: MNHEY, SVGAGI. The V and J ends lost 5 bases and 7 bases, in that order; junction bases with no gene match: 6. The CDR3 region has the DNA TGTGCCAGCAGTCGGGGACAGGGAGGACAGCCCCAGCATTTT. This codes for CASSRGQGGQPQHF.

DNA of the CDR3: TGCGCCAGCAGCACCGCCCGCAGGGGTAACGACGGGGAGCTGTTTTTT. As protein: CASSTARRGNDGELFF. This chain links TRBV5-1 with TRBJ2-2; a weak D match, TRBD1 (6 bases). The CDR3 has 16 residues. Trimming shortened V by 4 bases and J by 7 bases, and 20 bases separated the two germline ends. Germline V lookup: CDR1 SGHRS, CDR2 YFSETQ.

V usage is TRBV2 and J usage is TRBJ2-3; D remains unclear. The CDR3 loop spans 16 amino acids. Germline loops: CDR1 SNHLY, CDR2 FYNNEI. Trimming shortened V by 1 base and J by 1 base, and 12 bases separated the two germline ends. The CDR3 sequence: CASSEEVGSGTDTQYF. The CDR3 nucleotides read TGTGCCAGCAGTGAAGAAGTTGGGTCAGGCACAGATACGCAGTATTTT.

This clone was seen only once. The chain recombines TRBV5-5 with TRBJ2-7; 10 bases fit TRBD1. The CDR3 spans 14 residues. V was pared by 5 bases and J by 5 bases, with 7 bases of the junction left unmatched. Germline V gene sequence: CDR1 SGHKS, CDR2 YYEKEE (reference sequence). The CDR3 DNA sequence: TGTGCCAGCAGTAAAGCCGGGACAGGGGACGAGCAGTACTTC. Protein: CASSKAGTGDEQYF.

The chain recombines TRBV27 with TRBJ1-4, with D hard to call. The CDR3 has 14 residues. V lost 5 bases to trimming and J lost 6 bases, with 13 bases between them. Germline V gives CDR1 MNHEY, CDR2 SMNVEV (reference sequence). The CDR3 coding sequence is TGTGCCAGCAGTGCATACAGAAAATATGAAAAACTGTTTTTT. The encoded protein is CASSAYRKYEKLFF.

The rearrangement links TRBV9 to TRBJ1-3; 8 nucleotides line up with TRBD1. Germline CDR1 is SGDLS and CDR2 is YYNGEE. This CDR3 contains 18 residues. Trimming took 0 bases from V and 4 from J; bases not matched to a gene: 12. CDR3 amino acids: CASSVALRQGMNGNTIYF. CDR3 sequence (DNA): TGTGCCAGCAGCGTAGCCCTCAGACAGGGGATGAACGGAAACACCATATATTTT.

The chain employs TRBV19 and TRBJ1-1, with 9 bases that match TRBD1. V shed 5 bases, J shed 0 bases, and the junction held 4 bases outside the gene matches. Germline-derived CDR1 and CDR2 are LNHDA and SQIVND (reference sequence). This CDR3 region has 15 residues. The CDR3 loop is CASSPGQGLNTEAFF. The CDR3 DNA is TGTGCCAGTAGTCCGGGACAGGGTTTGAACACTGAAGCTTTCTTT.

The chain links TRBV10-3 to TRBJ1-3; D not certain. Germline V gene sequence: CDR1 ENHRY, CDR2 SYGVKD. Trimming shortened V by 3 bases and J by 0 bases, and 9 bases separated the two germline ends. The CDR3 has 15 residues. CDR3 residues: CAISERMASGNTIYF. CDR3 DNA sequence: TGTGCCATCAGTGAAAGGATGGCCTCTGGAAACACCATATATTTT.

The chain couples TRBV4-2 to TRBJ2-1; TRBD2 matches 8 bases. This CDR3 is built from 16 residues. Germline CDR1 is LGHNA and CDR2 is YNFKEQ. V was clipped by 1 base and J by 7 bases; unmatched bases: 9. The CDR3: CASSQGDGGANNEQFF. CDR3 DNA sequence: TGTGCCAGCAGCCAAGGCGACGGGGGGGCGAATAATGAGCAGTTCTTC.

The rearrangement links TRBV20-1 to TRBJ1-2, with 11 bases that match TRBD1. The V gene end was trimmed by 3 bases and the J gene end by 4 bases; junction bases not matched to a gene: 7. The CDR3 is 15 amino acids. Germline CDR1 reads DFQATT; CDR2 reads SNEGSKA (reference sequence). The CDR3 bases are TGCAGTGCTAGTGAGCTGGGACAGGGGGTCTATGGCTACACCTTC. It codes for CSASELGQGVYGYTF.

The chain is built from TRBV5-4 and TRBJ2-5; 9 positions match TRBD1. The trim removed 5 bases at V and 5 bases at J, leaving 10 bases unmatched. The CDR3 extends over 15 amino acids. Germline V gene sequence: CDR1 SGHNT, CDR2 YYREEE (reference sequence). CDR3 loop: CASRGGPGQGETQYF. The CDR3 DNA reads TGTGCCAGCAGGGGCGGACCTGGACAGGGGGAGACCCAGTACTTC.

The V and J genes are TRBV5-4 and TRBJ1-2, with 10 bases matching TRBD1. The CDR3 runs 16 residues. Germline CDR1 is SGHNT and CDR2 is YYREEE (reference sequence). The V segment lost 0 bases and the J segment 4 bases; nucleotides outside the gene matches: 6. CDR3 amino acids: CASSLDGTGAVYGYTF. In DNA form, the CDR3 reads TGTGCCAGCAGCTTGGATGGGACAGGGGCCGTCTATGGCTACACCTTC.

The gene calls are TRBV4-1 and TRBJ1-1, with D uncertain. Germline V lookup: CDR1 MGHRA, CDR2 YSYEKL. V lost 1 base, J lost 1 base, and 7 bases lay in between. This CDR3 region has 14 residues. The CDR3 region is CASSQVSGNTEAFF. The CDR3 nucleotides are TGCGCCAGCAGCCAAGTGTCTGGGAACACTGAAGCTTTCTTT.

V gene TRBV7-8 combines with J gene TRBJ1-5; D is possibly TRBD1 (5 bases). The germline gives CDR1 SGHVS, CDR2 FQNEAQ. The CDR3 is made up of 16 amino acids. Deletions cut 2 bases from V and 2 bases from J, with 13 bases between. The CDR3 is CASSLSGLEGNQPQHF. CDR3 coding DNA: TGTGCCAGCAGCTTATCGGGACTTGAAGGCAATCAGCCCCAGCATTTT.

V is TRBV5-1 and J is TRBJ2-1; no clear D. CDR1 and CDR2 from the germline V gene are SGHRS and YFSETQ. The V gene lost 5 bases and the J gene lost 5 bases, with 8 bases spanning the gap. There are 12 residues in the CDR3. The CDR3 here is CASRPGNNEQFF. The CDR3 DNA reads TGCGCCAGCAGACCGGGCAACAATGAGCAGTTCTTC.

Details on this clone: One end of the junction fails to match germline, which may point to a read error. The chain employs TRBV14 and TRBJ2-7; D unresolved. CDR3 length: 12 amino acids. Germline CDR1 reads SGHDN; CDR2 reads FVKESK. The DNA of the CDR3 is TGTGCCAGCGGCCAGGTGTTCTACGAGCAGTACTTC. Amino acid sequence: CASGQVFYEQYF.

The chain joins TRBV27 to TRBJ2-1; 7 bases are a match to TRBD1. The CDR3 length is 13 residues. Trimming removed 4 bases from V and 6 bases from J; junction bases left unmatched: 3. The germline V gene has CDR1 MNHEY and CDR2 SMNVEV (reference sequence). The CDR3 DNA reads TGTGCCAGCAGTTCCACAGGGGCCAATGAGCAGTTCTTC. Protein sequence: CASSSTGANEQFF.

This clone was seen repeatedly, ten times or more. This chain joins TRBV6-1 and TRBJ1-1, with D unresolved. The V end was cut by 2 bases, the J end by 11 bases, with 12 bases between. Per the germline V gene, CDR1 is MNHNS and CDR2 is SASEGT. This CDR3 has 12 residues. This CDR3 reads CASSESWRSAFF. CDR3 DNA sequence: TGTGCCAGCAGTGAATCGTGGCGATCGGCTTTCTTT.